Shown below are 4 T cell receptor beta chains from a single sample sequenced in a study of pediatric ulcerative colitis. Measured with immunoSEQ multiplex PCR; TCRdb has only the in-frame clones, and not every one. The sample includes about 64,000 clones, 70% to 80% of them seen just once. Sequencing was carried out using blood. The origin of the receptors is a boy under 18 with moderate ulcerative colitis.

This chain links TRBV10-1 with TRBJ2-1; D might be TRBD1 (6 bases). V was shortened by 5 bases and J by 3 bases, with 14 bases between the two germline ends. CDR3 length equals 15 residues. Germline values: CDR1 WNHNN, CDR2 SYGVQD (reference sequence). Written as DNA, the CDR3 is TGCGCCAGCAGTCAGGGGTTGGGGGACTACAATGAGCAGTTCTTC. Protein sequence: CASSQGLGDYNEQFF.

The chain is built from TRBV5-1 and TRBJ2-7; tentatively, D is TRBD1 or TRBD2 (5 bases each). The CDR3 has 14 amino acids. The germline CDR1 and CDR2 sequences are SGHRS and YFSETQ. V was shortened by 0 bases and J by 6 bases, with 13 bases between the two germline ends. The CDR3 is CASSLGGDVFEQYF. The CDR3 coding sequence is TGCGCCAGCAGCTTGGGAGGGGATGTGTTCGAGCAGTACTTC.

The chain links TRBV6-5 to TRBJ2-7; D is uncertain. CDR1 and CDR2 (germline): MNHEY, SVGAGI. V shed 0 bases and J shed 7 bases, with 10 bases lying between them. The CDR3 consists of 13 residues. The CDR3 sequence: CASSYSELGEQYF. CDR3 DNA sequence: TGTGCCAGCAGTTACTCCGAACTGGGGGAGCAGTACTTC.

CDR3: CASSPSGLAGDPETQYF. The CDR3 DNA reads as TGTGCCAGCTCACCGTCGGGACTAGCGGGAGACCCTGAGACCCAGTACTTC. The chain links TRBV18 to TRBJ2-5; 14 bases line up with TRBD2. After removal of 3 bases from V and 5 bases from J, the junction contained 8 bases not matched to a gene. Germline V gene data show CDR1 as KGHSH and CDR2 as LQKENI. The CDR3 length is 17 residues.